These 15 T cell receptor beta chains were sequenced from one sample in a study of T cell responses to AZD1222 COVID-19 vaccine. Clones were read by immunoSEQ multiplex PCR, and TCRdb kept only the in-frame ones, dropping some. The sample holds 150,000 to 180,000 clones, 75% to 90% seen once. The starting material was peripheral blood, obtained 28 days after the second AZD1222 dose. The source is an adult who received the AZD1222 COVID-19 vaccine.

The gene calls are TRBV6-5 and TRBJ1-5; a weak D match, TRBD1 (6 bases). The germline CDR1 and CDR2 sequences are MNHEY and SVGAGI. The CDR3 loop spans 14 amino acids. V shed 6 bases and J shed 2 bases, with 11 bases lying between them. The DNA for the CDR3 is TGTGCCAGCAGAGCCGGACAGCGCAATCAGCCCCAGCATTTT. Amino acids: CASRAGQRNQPQHF.

The chain carries TRBV6-2 or TRBV6-3 and TRBJ2-3; D is uncertain. Between the trimmed V and J ends, which lost 4 bases and 4 bases, there was a span of 18 bases. Germline V gene data show CDR1 as MNHEY and CDR2 as SVGEGT. This CDR3 region has 16 residues. Written as DNA, the CDR3 is TGTGCCAGCAGTTCTATCAGGACCGAAGGCGCAGATACGCAGTATTTT. Translating it yields CASSSIRTEGADTQYF.

This chain joins TRBV7-8 and TRBJ1-5; D gene uncertain. Germline V CDR1 and CDR2: SGHVS, FQNEAQ. Trimming left V 4 bases short and J 7 bases short, with 20 bases between. CDR3 size: 16 residues. DNA for the CDR3: TGTGCCAGCAGCTCTTTTATGCTAGGGCCTGAACAGCCCCAGCATTTT. Translated: CASSSFMLGPEQPQHF.

About this clone: The same CDR3 also results from other DNA sequences found in this sample. The J gene is TRBJ1-2, the V gene TRBV18; no definite D call. This CDR3 contains 13 residues. Per germline, CDR1 KGHSH and CDR2 LQKENI. Trimming removed 3 bases from V and 4 bases from J, with 9 bases in between. DNA of the CDR3: TGTGCCAGCTCACCGGATAGAATCTATGGCTACACCTTC. It encodes CASSPDRIYGYTF.

This chain connects TRBV2 to TRBJ2-1, with 14 bases aligning to TRBD2. After removal of 4 bases from V and 9 bases from J, the junction contained 5 bases not matched to a gene. From germline, CDR1 is SNHLY and CDR2 FYNNEI. CDR3 length equals 15 residues. The DNA for the CDR3 is TGTGCCAGCAGTGCGACTAGCGGGAGGGGTGTTGAGCAGTTCTTC. It codes for CASSATSGRGVEQFF.

This clone was observed once. The chain is built from TRBV2 and TRBJ2-7; D is ambiguous. V was clipped by 6 bases and J by 4 bases, with 10 bases between them. From germline, CDR1 is SNHLY and CDR2 FYNNEI. This CDR3 spans 12 amino acids. CDR3 amino acids: CASRGYSYEQYF. The CDR3 nucleotides read TGTGCCAGCAGGGGGTATAGTTACGAGCAGTACTTC.

The chain combines TRBV27 with TRBJ1-6, with TRBD1 as a possible D gene (5 bases). From germline, CDR1 is MNHEY and CDR2 SMNVEV (reference sequence). Trimming removed 1 base at V and 10 bases at J, with 11 bases between. This CDR3 region has 14 residues. The CDR3 DNA follows: TGTGCCAGCAGTTTATTAGGGGTTGGCTCACCCCTCCACTTT. This gives the protein CASSLLGVGSPLHF.

The rearrangement uses TRBV2 and TRBJ2-5; 7 bases fit TRBD1. V was clipped by 8 bases and J by 1 base; unmatched bases: 7. Per the germline V gene, CDR1 is SNHLY and CDR2 is FYNNEI. CDR3 length: 14 residues. Here the CDR3 reads CASLGGSLQETQYF. The CDR3 DNA sequence: TGTGCCAGCCTAGGGGGCTCTCTCCAAGAGACCCAGTACTTC.

This chain links TRBV9 with TRBJ1-5; D not resolved. The CDR3 is 15 amino acids. The V gene lost 0 bases and the J gene lost 5 bases, with 12 bases spanning the gap. CDR1 is SGDLS, CDR2 YYNGEE, per germline. CDR3 loop: CASSVDDASYQPQHF. CDR3 in DNA: TGTGCCAGCAGCGTAGACGATGCTTCTTATCAGCCCCAGCATTTT.

The chain links TRBV28 to TRBJ1-4; 7 bases line up with TRBD1. Germline CDR1 is MDHEN and CDR2 is SYDVKM. Trimming at V came to 2 bases and at J to 7 bases, leaving 4 bases not matched to a gene. The CDR3 extends over 14 amino acids. The CDR3 DNA is TGTGCCAGCAGTTTAAGGACAGGAGCTGAAAAACTGTTTTTT. Translation gives CASSLRTGAEKLFF. Looking up the rest from reference TRBV28 and TRBJ1-4 gives the full variable domain: DVKVTQSSRYLVKRTGEKVFLECVQDMDHENMFWYRQDPGLGLRLIYFSYDVKMKEKGDIPEGYSVSREKKERFSLILESASTNQTSMYLCASSLRTGAEKLFFGSGTQLSVL.

The rearrangement uses TRBV10-2 and TRBJ2-4; D unresolved. CDR1 and CDR2 (germline): WSHSY, SAAADI. The CDR3 sequence is 11 residues long. The germline V and J ends were trimmed by 3 bases and 7 bases, with 4 bases remaining between them. The CDR3, as DNA: TGCGCCAGCAGTGAAGGGAACATTCAGTACTTC. Translated, it gives CASSEGNIQYF.

This sequence joins TRBV7-8 and TRBJ2-2, with TRBD1 matching 7 bases. CDR3 length: 16 amino acids. J lost 1 base, V lost 5 bases, and 7 bases had no gene match. CDR1 is SGHVS, CDR2 FQNEAQ, per germline. DNA for the CDR3: TGTGCCAGCAGCCCCCAGGACAGGCGGAACACCGGGGAGCTGTTTTTT. Translating gives CASSPQDRRNTGELFF.

V gene TRBV2 combines with J gene TRBJ1-3; D uncertain. V was shortened by 10 bases and J by 0 bases, with 13 bases between the two germline ends. Germline CDR1 and CDR2: SNHLY and FYNNEI. There are 14 residues in the CDR3. This CDR3 is CAISTLSSGNTIYF. CDR3 in DNA: TGTGCCATTTCGACGCTCAGCTCTGGAAACACCATATATTTT.

This clone appeared a few times. This chain connects TRBV2 to TRBJ1-6; perhaps TRBD1 as D (5 bases). CDR3 length equals 13 residues. The germline V gene encodes CDR1 SNHLY and CDR2 FYNNEI. V shed 6 bases and J shed 6 bases, with 9 bases lying between them. The CDR3 DNA is TGTGCCAGCAGCCGGGGCCTTAATTCACCCCTCCACTTT. Translated: CASSRGLNSPLHF.

V usage is TRBV9 and J usage is TRBJ2-2; perhaps D is TRBD1 or TRBD2 (5 bases each). The CDR3 contains 16 residues. Germline V gives CDR1 SGDLS, CDR2 YYNGEE. Trimming removed 5 bases from V and 3 bases from J, with 17 bases in between. The CDR3 sequence: CASSIRGRVDTGELFF. CDR3 nucleotide sequence: TGTGCCAGCAGTATCCGGGGCAGGGTCGACACCGGGGAGCTGTTTTTT.